Below, 20 T cell receptor beta chains from the same sample are listed, as sequenced in a study of blood T cells in healthy people across ages. Sample-barcoded 5' priming and a J-beta primer mix drove a second PCR of 7 to 11 cycles. TCRdb recomputed calls from the 5' RACE reads with MiXCR, one row per CDR3 protein. The sample carries about 1.5 million distinct CDR3 sequences, 35% to 45% recorded once. Sequences were obtained from blood. These receptors were taken from a woman aged 18-35 years in good health.

The chain combines TRBV7-9 with TRBJ2-6; a weak D match, TRBD2 (5 bases). The CDR3 covers 18 residues. The germline V and J ends were trimmed by 1 base and 0 bases, with 13 bases remaining between them. The germline V gene has CDR1 SEHNR and CDR2 FQNEAQ (reference sequence). CDR3 in amino acids: CASSLDRTGFSGANVLTF. The CDR3 bases are TGTGCCAGCAGCTTAGATCGGACTGGGTTCTCTGGGGCCAACGTCCTGACTTTC.

About this clonotype: At one end the junction does not follow the germline gene, possibly because of a read error. The chain combines TRBV20-1 with TRBJ2-3, with D maybe TRBD2 (6 bases). The germline CDR1 and CDR2 sequences are DFQATT and SNEGSKA (reference sequence). CDR3 length: 13 residues. The CDR3 here is CSARRGLTDTQYF. The DNA for the CDR3 is TGCAGCGCTAGGAGGGGTCTCACAGATACGCAGTATTTT.

This sequence joins TRBV7-9 and TRBJ2-1, with D perhaps TRBD1 or TRBD2 (5 bases each). CDR3 length: 12 amino acids. V dropped 8 bases and J dropped 7 bases, with 12 bases sitting between them. Germline CDR1 and CDR2: SEHNR and FQNEAQ (reference sequence). The CDR3 DNA is TGTGCCAGCGGCTGGGGGTCGAATGAGCAGTTCTTC. Protein sequence: CASGWGSNEQFF.

In this sample, this clonotype turned up a few times. This sequence joins TRBV6-1 and TRBJ2-4; TRBD1 might be the D (5 bases). V was cut by 8 bases and J by 3 bases, with 11 bases left in between. The CDR3 length is 13 residues. The germline CDR1 and CDR2 sequences are MNHNS and SASEGT. CDR3: CASAQDSKNIQYF. In DNA form, the CDR3 reads TGTGCCAGCGCCCAAGACAGCAAAAACATTCAGTACTTC.

The V gene is TRBV4-1, the J gene TRBJ2-4; D remains unclear. The V end was cut by 4 bases, the J end by 3 bases, with 16 bases between. The CDR3 loop spans 16 amino acids. Germline CDR1 reads MGHRA; CDR2 reads YSYEKL. The CDR3 loop reads CASSRRTTSDKNIQYF. CDR3 nucleotides: TGCGCCAGCAGCCGACGGACGACCTCGGACAAAAACATTCAGTACTTC.

This clonotype was counted a few times. This rearrangement joins TRBV3-1 to TRBJ1-2; D might be TRBD1 (5 bases). The CDR3 is 12 amino acids. Germline assignment: CDR1 LGHDT and CDR2 YNNKEL (reference sequence). V shed 3 bases and J shed 7 bases, with 9 bases lying between them. CDR3: CASSQGGFGYTF. The CDR3 region has the DNA TGTGCCAGCAGCCAGGGGGGTTTTGGCTACACCTTC.

The chain combines TRBV4-3 with TRBJ2-6, with 8 bases identical to TRBD1. The CDR3 runs 17 residues. CDR1 is LGHNA and CDR2 is YSLEER in the germline V gene. V lost 3 bases and J lost 4; bases outside the gene matches: 8. CDR3: CASSHYRTGSGANVLTF. The CDR3 coding sequence is TGCGCCAGCAGCCATTACCGGACAGGGTCCGGGGCCAACGTCCTGACTTTC.

The J gene is TRBJ2-1, the V gene TRBV20-1; 7 nucleotides match TRBD2. CDR3 length: 12 amino acids. Germline assignment: CDR1 DFQATT and CDR2 SNEGSKA (reference sequence). The ends lost 5 bases at V and 13 bases at J; junction bases unmatched: 11. The CDR3 here is CSALSGGETQFF. The CDR3 DNA reads TGCAGTGCTTTATCGGGGGGAGAGACCCAGTTCTTC.

This clonotype has only a few counts. The rearrangement uses TRBV11-1 and TRBJ2-1; D is possibly TRBD1 (5 bases). The CDR3 is 17 residues long. The germline V gene encodes CDR1 SGHAT and CDR2 FQDESV (reference sequence). Trimming took off 3 bases at V and 8 bases at J, with 23 bases between the two ends. CDR3 in DNA: TGTGCCAGCAGCTTCAGAAGAGGACAAGGGGCGATGCATGAGCAGTTCTTC. It codes for CASSFRRGQGAMHEQFF.

The chain links TRBV28 to TRBJ2-7; possible D gene TRBD2, 5 bases. Per germline, CDR1 MDHEN and CDR2 SYDVKM. This CDR3 comprises 13 residues. V lost 6 bases, J lost 5 bases, and 14 bases lay in between. The CDR3, as DNA: TGTGCCAGCAGCCGGGGAATTAGCGACGAGCAGTACTTC. Translation gives CASSRGISDEQYF.

The chain combines TRBV3-1 with TRBJ2-4; 8 bases are a match to TRBD2. The DNA end lines up better with TRBJ2-5; the J call may be wrong. The CDR3 has 16 amino acids. CDR1 LGHDT and CDR2 YNNKEL come from the germline V gene (reference sequence). This CDR3 is CASSQERIAGQETQYF. As DNA, the CDR3 is TGTGCCAGCAGCCAAGAACGGATAGCGGGGCAAGAGACCCAGTACTTC.

This clonotype was picked up one time. This chain links TRBV12-3 or TRBV12-4 with TRBJ1-6; D possibly corresponds to TRBD1 (6 bases). V shed 5 bases and J shed 10 bases, with 18 bases lying between them. The CDR3 is made up of 15 amino acids. For the CDR3, the DNA is TGTGCCAGCAGTCCAAGGACAGCCTTGAACTCACCCCTCCACTTT. Its protein is CASSPRTALNSPLHF.

CDR3 sequence: CSARGHTEETQYF. The CDR3 DNA is TGCAGTGCGAGGGGACATACGGAGGAGACCCAGTACTTC. V usage is TRBV20-1 and J usage is TRBJ2-5, with D possibly being TRBD1 (6 bases). Trimming shortened V by 6 bases and J by 5 bases, and 16 bases separated the two germline ends. CDR1 is DFQATT, CDR2 SNEGSKA, per germline (reference sequence). CDR3 length equals 13 residues.

The chain combines TRBV20-1 with TRBJ2-1, with 10 positions matching TRBD2. Unmatched junction bases numbered 9, after V lost 1 base and J lost 9 bases. The CDR3 is made up of 15 amino acids. Germline V gene data show CDR1 as DFQATT and CDR2 as SNEGSKA (reference sequence). The DNA for the CDR3 is TGCAGTGCTAGAGGGCTAGCGGGAGTCCGTAGTGAGCAGTTCTTC. Amino acid sequence: CSARGLAGVRSEQFF.

The table lists this clonotype with many counts. CDR3 amino acids: CASSQDRLAGYEQYF. In DNA, the CDR3 is TGCGCCAGCAGCCAAGACCGACTAGCGGGGTACGAGCAGTACTTC. The chain is built from TRBV4-3 and TRBJ2-7, with 11 bases identical to TRBD2. The CDR3 runs 15 residues. Per the germline V gene, CDR1 is LGHNA and CDR2 is YSLEER. V lost 0 bases, J lost 4 bases, and 2 bases stayed unmatched.

A few counts support this clonotype. The rearrangement uses TRBV20-1 and TRBJ1-2, with 11 bases identical to TRBD1. Germline V gives CDR1 DFQATT, CDR2 SNEGSKA (reference sequence). The CDR3 loop spans 13 amino acids. V shed 6 bases and J 7 bases; nucleotides not matched to a gene: 7. CDR3 loop: CSAPDRGQGGYTF. CDR3 sequence (DNA): TGCAGTGCGCCGGACAGGGGGCAAGGTGGCTACACCTTC.

This chain connects TRBV9 to TRBJ2-5; D gene unclear. CDR1 and CDR2 from the germline V gene are SGDLS and YYNGEE. The length of the CDR3 is 13 residues. Trimming shortened V by 0 bases and J by 5 bases, and 8 bases separated the two germline ends. In DNA, the CDR3 is TGTGCCAGCAGCGTAGTCCTAGGCGAGACCCAGTACTTC. It specifies CASSVVLGETQYF.

The chain recombines TRBV12-3 or TRBV12-4 with TRBJ2-5; 7 nucleotides line up with TRBD1. J was trimmed by 2 bases and V by 11 bases; bases with no gene match: 8. There are 13 residues in the CDR3. CDR3 loop: CACTGTVQETQYF. The CDR3 DNA is TGTGCCTGCACCGGGACAGTGCAAGAGACCCAGTACTTC.

The rearrangement links TRBV18 to TRBJ1-1; unclear D gene. Germline values: CDR1 KGHSH, CDR2 LQKENI. The germline V and J ends were trimmed by 6 bases and 6 bases, with 14 bases remaining between them. There are 13 residues in the CDR3. The CDR3 DNA reads TGTGCCAGCTCGCCAGGTCACGGCTCTGAAGCTTTCTTT. This sequence encodes CASSPGHGSEAFF. The full variable domain, with the rest looked up from reference TRBV18 and TRBJ1-1, is NAGVMQNPRHLVRRRGQEARLRCSPMKGHSHVYWYRQLPEEGLKFMVYLQKENIIDESGMPKERFSAEFPKEGPSILRIQQVVRGDSAAYFCASSPGHGSEAFFGQGTRLTVV.

CDR3 in amino acids: CASSSKLQNTEAFF. The CDR3 DNA is TGTGCCAGCAGCTCCAAGCTCCAAAACACTGAAGCTTTCTTT. The chain links TRBV7-9 to TRBJ1-1; no clear D gene. V was shortened by 4 bases and J by 2 bases, with 11 bases between the two germline ends. Germline lookup yields CDR1 SEHNR and CDR2 FQNEAQ (reference sequence). CDR3 length: 14 residues.